These T cell receptor beta chains were read from a single sample in a study of T cells in Graves' hyperthyroidism and ophthalmopathy. TCRdb independently ran MiXCR on the multiplex PCR reads; one entry per CDR3 protein. The sample has hundreds of thousands of distinct CDR3 sequences, about 14% seen once; the top ten hold about 14%. The source material was blood. These receptors were obtained from a woman aged 40 to 50 with Graves' hyperthyroidism. The CDR3 runs from the conserved cysteine through the conserved F or W. The order of the fields is CDR3 protein, D gene, V gene. D genes are given only for firm matches.

cdr3_aa: CASSFTANSGNTIYF
d_call: NA
v_call: TRBV12-3/TRBV12-4

cdr3_aa: CASSRMGVDTGELFF
d_call: NA
v_call: TRBV5-1

cdr3_aa: CSVGTSGTGDTQYF
d_call: TRBD2
v_call: TRBV29-1

cdr3_aa: CASSVSRWTGEITDTQYF
d_call: TRBD1
v_call: TRBV7-2

cdr3_aa: CSARPPSSNQETQYF
d_call: NA
v_call: TRBV20-1

cdr3_aa: CASSWIRDRGTATQYF
d_call: TRBD1
v_call: TRBV11-2

cdr3_aa: CSATRTGQGLAGNTIYF
d_call: TRBD1
v_call: TRBV20-1

cdr3_aa: CASSRAAPPEQFF
d_call: NA
v_call: TRBV7-2

cdr3_aa: CASSETSGSAGELFF
d_call: TRBD2
v_call: TRBV10-1

cdr3_aa: CASSLTGAGEQYF
d_call: TRBD1
v_call: TRBV7-9

cdr3_aa: CASSLELAGGPDTQYF
d_call: TRBD2
v_call: TRBV7-9

cdr3_aa: CASSYERGYQPQHF
d_call: NA
v_call: TRBV6-5

cdr3_aa: CASSPSGGDQPQHF
d_call: NA
v_call: TRBV7-2

cdr3_aa: CASSVGSGGGTDTQYF
d_call: TRBD2
v_call: TRBV7-2

cdr3_aa: CASSNGGPSYSGANVLTF
d_call: NA
v_call: TRBV19

cdr3_aa: CASSLGGLDEAFF
d_call: NA
v_call: TRBV12-3/TRBV12-4

cdr3_aa: CASRSFYNEQFF
d_call: NA
v_call: TRBV6-1

cdr3_aa: CASSYVGGEQYF
d_call: NA
v_call: TRBV6-2/TRBV6-3

cdr3_aa: CASTKGSGTGRYGYTF
d_call: TRBD1
v_call: TRBV28

cdr3_aa: CASSNRQNEQYF
d_call: NA
v_call: TRBV19

cdr3_aa: CASSLSIGLVYEQYF
d_call: NA
v_call: TRBV6-9

cdr3_aa: CASSTRQGAHVYGYTF
d_call: TRBD1
v_call: TRBV7-8

cdr3_aa: CASSLAGANEQYF
d_call: NA
v_call: TRBV7-7

cdr3_aa: CASSSRGTGGLAGAGNIQYF
d_call: TRBD1
v_call: TRBV27

cdr3_aa: CSAIDGNEKLFF
d_call: NA
v_call: TRBV20-1

cdr3_aa: CSARDYGVGDTQYF
d_call: NA
v_call: TRBV20-1

cdr3_aa: CASSRGLAGGSSYEQYF
d_call: TRBD2
v_call: TRBV28

cdr3_aa: CASSRTRHNEQFF
d_call: TRBD2
v_call: TRBV11-2

cdr3_aa: CASSQARGAAELFF
d_call: NA
v_call: TRBV14

cdr3_aa: CSVQISGDSYEQYF
d_call: TRBD2
v_call: TRBV29-1

cdr3_aa: CASSIIGQGSNQPQHF
d_call: TRBD1
v_call: TRBV19

cdr3_aa: CASSLLAGPQETQYF
d_call: TRBD2
v_call: TRBV27